This entry lists 32 T cell receptor beta chains sequenced from one sample in a study of blood T cell repertoires in COVID-19. Clones were sequenced by immunoSEQ multiplex PCR, and TCRdb holds only the in-frame ones, with some missing. The sample records roughly 150,000 clones, under 90% being singletons. Sequencing was performed on peripheral blood. These receptors all come from a woman of 80 years or more with acute or convalescent COVID-19.

The rearrangement links TRBV4-3 to TRBJ1-2, with TRBD1 matching 12 bases. The trim removed 3 bases at V and 7 bases at J, leaving 9 bases unmatched. This CDR3 is built from 16 residues. Germline-derived CDR1 and CDR2 are LGHNA and YSLEER. The CDR3 spells CASSQNGDRGLGGYTF. The CDR3 coding sequence is TGCGCCAGCAGCCAGAACGGGGACAGGGGGCTTGGTGGCTACACCTTC.

J is TRBJ2-3 and V is TRBV9; D possibly corresponds to TRBD1 (6 bases). The CDR3 sequence is 15 residues long. Deletions cut 1 base from V and 0 bases from J, with 9 bases between. Germline CDR1 is SGDLS and CDR2 is YYNGEE. CDR3 sequence (DNA): TGTGCCAGCAGCGTAACAGGGCGGAGCACAGATACGCAGTATTTT. Its translation: CASSVTGRSTDTQYF.

V usage is TRBV5-1 and J usage is TRBJ1-1; D is possibly TRBD1 (5 bases). Germline V gene sequence: CDR1 SGHRS, CDR2 YFSETQ. This CDR3 is built from 14 residues. Trimming removed 4 bases from V and 4 bases from J, with 14 bases in between. The CDR3 DNA sequence: TGCGCCAGCAGCCAGATGCTCGGGGGCACTGAAGCTTTCTTT. Protein product: CASSQMLGGTEAFF.

The V call is TRBV6-6, the J call TRBJ2-7; no reliable D call. The germline V gene encodes CDR1 MNHNY and CDR2 SVGAGI (reference sequence). Between the trimmed V and J ends, which lost 5 bases and 4 bases, there was a span of 12 bases. The CDR3 runs to 13 residues. The chain's CDR3 is CASSGETPYEQYF. The CDR3 DNA follows: TGTGCCAGCAGTGGAGAAACCCCGTACGAGCAGTACTTC.

This chain joins TRBV7-8 and TRBJ2-3; 9 bases agree with TRBD2. The CDR3 loop spans 16 amino acids. CDR1 and CDR2 from the germline V gene are SGHVS and FQNEAQ. Germline trimming cut 2 bases from V and 0 bases from J; bases unmatched to any gene: 3. The CDR3 region is CASSLPTSGSTDTQYF. CDR3 DNA sequence: TGTGCCAGCAGCTTACCGACTAGCGGCAGCACAGATACGCAGTATTTT. The full variable domain, with the rest looked up from reference TRBV7-8 and TRBJ2-3, is GAGVSQSPRYKVAKRGQDVALRCDPISGHVSLFWYQQALGQGPEFLTYFQNEAQLDKSGLPSDRFFAERPEGSVSTLKIQRTQQEDSAVYLCASSLPTSGSTDTQYFGPGTRLTVL.

V and J are TRBV28 and TRBJ1-1; D is unclear. The CDR3 sequence is 14 residues long. V was trimmed by 3 bases and J by 1 base, leaving 9 bases between them. The germline V gene has CDR1 MDHEN and CDR2 SYDVKM. The CDR3 protein is CASSFMQANTEAFF. CDR3 nucleotide sequence: TGTGCCAGCAGTTTCATGCAGGCGAACACTGAAGCTTTCTTT.

The CDR3 loop is CASSQKYRGNYTF. CDR3 bases: TGTGCCAGCAGCCAGAAGTACAGGGGGAACTACACCTTC. The chain recombines TRBV3-1 (or the pseudogene TRBV3-2) with TRBJ1-2; 8 nucleotides line up with TRBD1. The germline CDR1 and CDR2 sequences are LGHDT and YNNKEL (reference sequence). The trim removed 3 bases at V and 10 bases at J, leaving 7 bases unmatched. CDR3 size: 13 residues.

This clone was seen a handful of times. V gene TRBV27 combines with J gene TRBJ2-7; TRBD2 agrees at 7 bases. Looked up from germline, CDR1 is MNHEY and CDR2 is SMNVEV (reference sequence). The CDR3 runs 15 residues. After removal of 7 bases from V and 0 bases from J, the junction contained 9 bases not matched to a gene. CDR3 loop: CASTPGRGGSYEQYF. DNA of the CDR3: TGTGCCAGCACACCGGGGCGCGGGGGCTCCTACGAGCAGTACTTC.

This chain uses TRBV19 with TRBJ1-2; D is perhaps TRBD1 (6 bases). CDR3 length equals 13 residues. Germline V gene data show CDR1 as LNHDA and CDR2 as SQIVND (reference sequence). V was clipped by 8 bases and J by 4 bases, with 14 bases between them. CDR3 in amino acids: CASAPGASYGYTF. The CDR3 DNA reads TGTGCCAGTGCACCAGGGGCAAGCTATGGCTACACCTTC. Based on the CDR3 plus reference TRBV19 and TRBJ1-2, the full variable domain is DGGITQSPKYLFRKEGQNVTLSCEQNLNHDAMYWYRQDPGQGLRLIYYSQIVNDFQKGDIAEGYSVSREKKESFPLTVTSAQKNPTAFYLCASAPGASYGYTFGSGTRLTVV.

The chain is built from TRBV9 and TRBJ1-3, with D hard to call. V lost 4 bases and J 0 bases, leaving 14 bases between the germline ends. From germline, CDR1 is SGDLS and CDR2 YYNGEE. The CDR3 covers 16 residues. The CDR3 reads CASSPHGEASGNTIYF. The CDR3 DNA follows: TGTGCCAGCAGCCCCCACGGAGAGGCCTCTGGAAACACCATATATTTT.

This clone was detected ten times or more. This chain joins TRBV11-2 and TRBJ2-5, with 7 bases that match TRBD2. After removal of 0 bases from V and 3 bases from J, the junction contained 7 bases not matched to a gene. Looked up from germline, CDR1 is SGHAT and CDR2 is FQNNGV. The CDR3 has 16 residues. CDR3 sequence: CASSLEGLGVEETQYF. CDR3 in DNA: TGTGCCAGCAGCTTAGAAGGACTAGGAGTCGAAGAGACCCAGTACTTC.

The chain couples TRBV29-1 to TRBJ2-7, with 7 bases fitting TRBD1. This CDR3 has 15 residues. Germline V CDR1 and CDR2: SQVTM, ANQGSEA. The V segment lost 8 bases and the J segment 1 base; nucleotides outside the gene matches: 14. The CDR3 spells CSPVTGEDRSYEQYF. CDR3 in DNA: TGCAGCCCAGTCACGGGTGAGGACAGGTCCTACGAGCAGTACTTC.

The V gene is TRBV5-1, the J gene TRBJ1-1; perhaps TRBD1 as D (5 bases). Germline CDR1 and CDR2: SGHRS and YFSETQ. V lost 0 bases, J lost 4 bases, and 13 bases lay in between. The CDR3 runs 15 residues. DNA for the CDR3: TGCGCCAGCAGCTTGGGGGGCCAATGGGGCACTGAAGCTTTCTTT. It yields the protein CASSLGGQWGTEAFF.

J is TRBJ1-5 and V is TRBV2; D remains ambiguous. Per the germline V gene, CDR1 is SNHLY and CDR2 is FYNNEI. Between the trimmed V and J ends, which lost 7 bases and 9 bases, there was a span of 16 bases. This CDR3 has 13 amino acids. The CDR3 DNA sequence: TGTGCCAGCAAGCATGAGAGCACGGGGCCCCAGCATTTT. Residues: CASKHESTGPQHF.

The chain has TRBV10-3 and TRBJ2-3, with TRBD2 matching 10 bases. Germline V CDR1 and CDR2: ENHRY, SYGVKD. Losses at the gene ends were 4 bases for V and 6 bases for J; bases not matched to a gene: 10. The CDR3 extends over 16 amino acids. DNA for the CDR3: TGTGCCATCAGTGGAAGTCGAGCGGGAGGGGTCGATACGCAGTATTTT. It yields the protein CAISGSRAGGVDTQYF.

This clone was counted only a few times. The V gene is TRBV7-9, the J gene TRBJ2-1; 9 positions agree with TRBD2. With 1 base clipped from V and 7 bases from J, the junction kept 5 bases outside the gene matches. The CDR3 runs 15 residues. The germline V gene encodes CDR1 SEHNR and CDR2 FQNEAQ (reference sequence). CDR3 protein: CASSLGSGGTNEQFF. CDR3 coding DNA: TGTGCCAGCAGCTTAGGTAGCGGGGGTACGAATGAGCAGTTCTTC.

The chain couples TRBV7-2 to TRBJ1-1; D gene unclear. Germline V gene data show CDR1 as SGHTA and CDR2 as FQGNSA. Trimming took off 2 bases at V and 0 bases at J, with 13 bases between the two ends. This CDR3 spans 16 amino acids. The DNA of the CDR3 is TGTGCCAGCAGCTTAAATGGGCCAGCCCTGAACACTGAAGCTTTCTTT. Translating gives CASSLNGPALNTEAFF.

The chain couples TRBV5-1 to TRBJ2-2, with TRBD1 identical over 12 bases. Trimming cost V 4 bases and J 8 bases; bases outside gene matches: 6. Germline assignment: CDR1 SGHRS and CDR2 YFSETQ. The CDR3 is 15 residues long. In DNA, the CDR3 is TGCGCCAGCAGCCCGGGACAGGGGGCGTCAGGGGAGCTGTTTTTT. This encodes CASSPGQGASGELFF. Combining the CDR3 with reference TRBV5-1 and TRBJ2-2 gives the whole variable domain KAGVTQTPRYLIKTRGQQVTLSCSPISGHRSVSWYQQTPGQGLQFLFEYFSETQRNKGNFPGRFSGRQFSNSRSEMNVSTLELGDSALYLCASSPGQGASGELFFGEGSRLTVL.

This chain connects TRBV6-5 to TRBJ2-7, with D possibly TRBD1 on 6 matching bases. In germline, CDR1 is MNHEY, CDR2 SVGAGI. V was trimmed by 8 bases and J by 0 bases, leaving 14 bases between them. This CDR3 is built from 14 residues. The CDR3 here is CASGIDRLSYEQYF. The CDR3 DNA follows: TGTGCCAGCGGTATAGACAGGCTCTCCTACGAGCAGTACTTC.

The chain is built from TRBV10-1 and TRBJ1-4; the D gene is possibly TRBD1 (5 bases). V lost 0 bases and J 5 bases, leaving 10 bases between the germline ends. CDR1 WNHNN and CDR2 SYGVQD come from the germline V gene (reference sequence). The CDR3 has 15 amino acids. The CDR3 here is CASSESRGGNEKLFF. The CDR3 region has the DNA TGCGCCAGCAGTGAGTCAAGGGGTGGAAATGAAAAACTGTTTTTT.

This chain connects TRBV6-6 to TRBJ2-7, with 10 bases matching TRBD1. V lost 6 bases, J lost 0 bases, and 5 bases stayed unmatched. Germline lookup yields CDR1 MNHNY and CDR2 SVGAGI (reference sequence). This CDR3 comprises 15 residues. CDR3 bases: TGTGCCAGCAGGACAGGGGGCCATCCCTCCTACGAGCAGTACTTC. It yields the protein CASRTGGHPSYEQYF.

V is TRBV2 and J is TRBJ2-2; D may be TRBD2 (6 bases). Trimming shortened V by 9 bases and J by 0 bases, and 8 bases separated the two germline ends. Looked up from germline, CDR1 is SNHLY and CDR2 is FYNNEI. This CDR3 has 13 residues. The CDR3 sequence is CASSGANTGELFF. The CDR3, as DNA: TGTGCCAGTAGCGGCGCGAACACCGGGGAGCTGTTTTTT.

The chain couples TRBV13 to TRBJ2-5; TRBD1 aligns across 8 bases. The CDR3 consists of 15 residues. J was trimmed by 2 bases and V by 5 bases; bases with no gene match: 7. Germline CDR1 PRHDT, CDR2 FYEKMQ (reference sequence). CDR3 coding DNA: TGTGCCAGCAGCGTACAGACAGGGGTACAAGAGACCCAGTACTTC. Amino acids: CASSVQTGVQETQYF.

This sequence joins TRBV12-3 or TRBV12-4 and TRBJ1-2; no firm D call. V was trimmed by 6 bases and J by 6 bases, leaving 14 bases between them. The CDR3 has 13 amino acids. The CDR3 loop reads CASRSRGVDGYTF. In DNA form, the CDR3 reads TGTGCCAGCAGGTCCCGCGGGGTTGATGGCTACACCTTC.

This clone has just one count. The J gene is TRBJ2-3, the V gene TRBV7-2; 9 bases fit TRBD1. The CDR3 is 15 amino acids. Germline loops: CDR1 SGHTA, CDR2 FQGNSA. J lost 4 bases, V lost 4 bases, and 6 bases had no gene match. This CDR3 reads CASSYRDRDPDTQYF. DNA of the CDR3: TGTGCCAGCAGCTACCGGGACAGGGACCCAGATACGCAGTATTTT.

CDR3 sequence reads: CAIRATGDGTEAFF. The CDR3 DNA reads as TGTGCCATCAGAGCGACAGGGGATGGCACTGAAGCTTTCTTT. This sequence joins TRBV10-3 and TRBJ1-1; the match to TRBD1 covers 8 bases. Germline V gives CDR1 ENHRY, CDR2 SYGVKD. After removal of 6 bases from V and 4 bases from J, the junction contained 7 bases not matched to a gene. The CDR3 consists of 14 residues.

The rearrangement links TRBV5-6 to TRBJ2-3; 8 bases line up with TRBD2. CDR1 and CDR2 from the germline V gene are SGHDT and YYEEEE. The CDR3 loop spans 14 amino acids. V shed 4 bases, J shed 3 bases, and the junction held 4 bases outside the gene matches. CDR3 protein: CASSLGTSTDTQYF. CDR3 coding DNA: TGTGCCAGCAGCCTCGGGACTAGTACAGATACGCAGTATTTT.

The rearrangement joins TRBV6-4 to TRBJ1-4; 8 bases agree with TRBD1. This CDR3 is built from 19 residues. In germline, CDR1 is MRHNA, CDR2 SNTAGT. The J segment lost 3 bases and the V segment lost 2 bases, leaving 14 bases of the junction unmatched. This chain's CDR3 is CASSDRGQAIGGANEKLFF. CDR3 nucleotide sequence: TGTGCCAGCAGTGACCGGGGACAGGCTATAGGTGGGGCTAATGAAAAACTGTTTTTT.

V and J are TRBV28 and TRBJ1-1; D might be TRBD1 (5 bases). CDR1 and CDR2 (germline): MDHEN, SYDVKM. The germline V and J ends were trimmed by 3 bases and 0 bases, with 8 bases remaining between them. This CDR3 spans 14 amino acids. The CDR3 region is CASSLVRVNTEAFF. CDR3 coding DNA: TGTGCCAGCAGTTTGGTCAGGGTGAACACTGAAGCTTTCTTT. The variable domain in full, completed from reference TRBV28 and TRBJ1-1, reads DVKVTQSSRYLVKRTGEKVFLECVQDMDHENMFWYRQDPGLGLRLIYFSYDVKMKEKGDIPEGYSVSREKKERFSLILESASTNQTSMYLCASSLVRVNTEAFFGQGTRLTVV.

The chain carries TRBV10-3 and TRBJ2-2; 8 bases fit TRBD1. The V segment lost 1 base and the J segment 0 bases; nucleotides outside the gene matches: 7. The CDR3 totals 18 residues. CDR1 is ENHRY and CDR2 is SYGVKD in the germline V gene. DNA of the CDR3: TGTGCCATCAGTGAGTTTGACAGGGGATCCTCGAACACCGGGGAGCTGTTTTTT. Encoded protein: CAISEFDRGSSNTGELFF.

In this sample, this clone turned up once. The V call is TRBV10-3, the J call TRBJ1-2, with 8 bases matching TRBD1. CDR3 size: 14 residues. V dropped 3 bases and J dropped 4; count of bases not matched to a gene: 4. Germline V gene lookup returns CDR1 ENHRY and CDR2 SYGVKD. CDR3 sequence reads: CAISDRGLIYGYTF. Written as DNA, the CDR3 is TGTGCCATCAGTGACAGGGGGCTCATCTATGGCTACACCTTC.

This rearrangement joins TRBV5-4 to TRBJ2-6, with D unresolved. This CDR3 is 16 amino acids long. Trimming took off 3 bases at V and 1 base at J, with 11 bases between the two ends. Germline lookup yields CDR1 SGHNT and CDR2 YYREEE (reference sequence). CDR3 DNA sequence: TGTGCCAGCAGCTCAGGCTGGGCATCTGGGGCCAACGTCCTGACTTTC. It is translated as CASSSGWASGANVLTF.